This TCR beta chain came from a study of T cell repertoires in aging, cancer and after chemotherapy. Overall study context: Six age groups, ranging from 30 or younger to 70 or older, included the donors. Over several months to years, re-sampled healthy donor repertoires clearly shared clones. Study-wide results and limits: These repertoire data do not allow conclusions about immunological memory after chemotherapy.

This clonotype is medium-sized within its sample. Its cognate antigen is unknown. A mixed TRB-A/B primer pool amplified rearranged TRB by multiplex touch-down PCR. Via MiXCR, TCRdb re-called the multiplex PCR reads, giving one row per CDR3 protein. The sample shows approximately 11,000 distinct CDR3 sequences, roughly 33% of them seen only once. Germline assignment: CDR1 MNHEY and CDR2 SVGAGI. This CDR3 comprises 14 residues. Trimming cost V 2 bases and J 4 bases, with 8 bases left between them. The template was genomic DNA from peripheral blood, not RNA. This rearrangement joins TRBV6-5 to TRBJ2-2, with TRBD2 as a possible D gene (6 bases). The sequence was collected from a human donor in good health. The donor label of this sample is uncertain. Material: blood. CDR3 coding DNA: TGTGCCAGCAGTTACGGGGGGTTCACCGGGGAGCTGTTTTTT. This codes for CASSYGGFTGELFF.